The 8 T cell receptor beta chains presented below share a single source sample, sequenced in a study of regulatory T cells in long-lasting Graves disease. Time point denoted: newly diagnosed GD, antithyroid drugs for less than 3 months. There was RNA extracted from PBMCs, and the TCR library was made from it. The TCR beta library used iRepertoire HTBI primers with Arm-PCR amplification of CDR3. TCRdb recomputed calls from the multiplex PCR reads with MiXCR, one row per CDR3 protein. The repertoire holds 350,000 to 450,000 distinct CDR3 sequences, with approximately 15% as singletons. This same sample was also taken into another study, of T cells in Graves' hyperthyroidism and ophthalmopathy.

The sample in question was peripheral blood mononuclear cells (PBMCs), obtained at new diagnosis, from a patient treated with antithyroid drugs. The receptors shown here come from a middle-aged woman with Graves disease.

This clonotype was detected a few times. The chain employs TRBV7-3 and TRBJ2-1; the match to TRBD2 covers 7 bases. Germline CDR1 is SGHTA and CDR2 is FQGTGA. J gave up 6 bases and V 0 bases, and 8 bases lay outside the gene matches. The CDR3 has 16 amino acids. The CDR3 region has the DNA TGTGCCAGCAGCTTAACCCTCGGGGCGGGAGCCAATGAGCAGTTCTTC. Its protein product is CASSLTLGAGANEQFF.

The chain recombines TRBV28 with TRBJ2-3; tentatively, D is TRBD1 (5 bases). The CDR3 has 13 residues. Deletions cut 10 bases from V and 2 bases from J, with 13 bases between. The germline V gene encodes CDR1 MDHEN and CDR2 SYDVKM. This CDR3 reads CATADTLTDTQYF. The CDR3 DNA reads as TGTGCCACCGCGGACACCCTCACAGATACGCAGTATTTT.

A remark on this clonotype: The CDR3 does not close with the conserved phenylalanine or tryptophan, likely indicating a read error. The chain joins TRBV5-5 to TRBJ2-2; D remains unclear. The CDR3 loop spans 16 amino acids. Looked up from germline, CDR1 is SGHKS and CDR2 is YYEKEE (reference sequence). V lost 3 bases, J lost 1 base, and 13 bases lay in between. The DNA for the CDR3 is TGTGCCAGCAGCTCGGTACTATCGGAGAACACCGGGGAGCTGTTTTTG. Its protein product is CASSSVLSENTGELFL.

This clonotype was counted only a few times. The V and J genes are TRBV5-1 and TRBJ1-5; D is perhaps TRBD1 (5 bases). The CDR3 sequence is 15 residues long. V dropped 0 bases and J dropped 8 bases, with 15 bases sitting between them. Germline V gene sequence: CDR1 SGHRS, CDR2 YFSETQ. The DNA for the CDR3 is TGCGCCAGCAGCTTGGGGGGACCCCCCGTGGAGCCCCAGCATTTT. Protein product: CASSLGGPPVEPQHF. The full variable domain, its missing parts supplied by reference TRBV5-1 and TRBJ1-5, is KAGVTQTPRYLIKTRGQQVTLSCSPISGHRSVSWYQQTPGQGLQFLFEYFSETQRNKGNFPGRFSGRQFSNSRSEMNVSTLELGDSALYLCASSLGGPPVEPQHFGDGTRLSIL.

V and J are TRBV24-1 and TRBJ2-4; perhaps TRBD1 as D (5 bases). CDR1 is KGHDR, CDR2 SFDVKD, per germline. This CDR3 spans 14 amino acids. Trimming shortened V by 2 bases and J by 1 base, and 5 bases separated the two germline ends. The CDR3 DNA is TGTGCCACCAGTGATTCAGGGGCCAAAAACATTCAGTACTTC. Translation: CATSDSGAKNIQYF.

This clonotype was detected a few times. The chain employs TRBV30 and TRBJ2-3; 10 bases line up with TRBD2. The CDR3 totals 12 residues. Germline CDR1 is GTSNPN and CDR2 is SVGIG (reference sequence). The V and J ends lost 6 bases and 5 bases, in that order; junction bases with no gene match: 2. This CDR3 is CACRTSGDTQYF. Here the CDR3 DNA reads TGTGCCTGTCGGACTAGCGGAGATACGCAGTATTTT. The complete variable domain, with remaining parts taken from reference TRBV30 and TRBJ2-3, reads SQTIHQWPATLVQPVGSPLSLECTVEGTSNPNLYWYRQAAGRGLQLLFYSVGIGQISSEVPQNLSASRPQDRQFILSSKKLLLSDSGFYLCACRTSGDTQYFGPGTRLTVL.

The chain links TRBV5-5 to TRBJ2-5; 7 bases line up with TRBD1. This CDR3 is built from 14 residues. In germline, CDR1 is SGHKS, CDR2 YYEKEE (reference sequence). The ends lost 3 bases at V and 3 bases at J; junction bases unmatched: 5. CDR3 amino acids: CASSWGTEEETQYF. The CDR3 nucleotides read TGTGCCAGCAGCTGGGGGACAGAGGAAGAGACCCAGTACTTC.

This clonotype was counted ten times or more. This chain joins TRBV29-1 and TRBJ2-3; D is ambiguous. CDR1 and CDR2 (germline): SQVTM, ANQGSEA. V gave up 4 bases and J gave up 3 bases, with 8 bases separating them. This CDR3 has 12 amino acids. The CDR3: CSVGLGTDTQYF. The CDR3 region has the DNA TGCAGCGTTGGTCTTGGGACAGATACGCAGTATTTT.